One sample yielded the 16 T cell receptor beta chains listed below, sequenced in a study of memory CD4+ T cells and cytomegalovirus serostatus. Profiled with immunoSEQ multiplex PCR; TCRdb holds only in-frame clones, not every one. The data contain over 65,000 clones, roughly 76% of them singletons. The sort gate was single viable CD3+CD4+CD8-CD45RO+ cells for memory CD4+ T cells. The source material was memory CD4+ T cells from blood. The receptor set was obtained from an adult in good health and CMV-seropositive.

This chain links TRBV6-6 with TRBJ2-3; D call uncertain. Per the germline V gene, CDR1 is MNHNY and CDR2 is SVGAGI (reference sequence). V lost 2 bases to trimming and J lost 2 bases, with 2 bases between them. The CDR3 extends over 12 amino acids. DNA of the CDR3: TGTGCCAGCAGTTACGTCACAGATACGCAGTATTTT. Translated: CASSYVTDTQYF.

V is TRBV6-1 and J is TRBJ1-1, with D uncertain. This CDR3 spans 13 amino acids. Trimming removed 8 bases at V and 3 bases at J, with 13 bases between. Looked up from germline, CDR1 is MNHNS and CDR2 is SASEGT. For the CDR3, the DNA is TGTGCCAGCTGCTTCCAAGAGGACACTGAAGCTTTCTTT. It translates to CASCFQEDTEAFF.

The chain carries TRBV19 and TRBJ1-5; D remains unclear. The germline V gene encodes CDR1 LNHDA and CDR2 SQIVND (reference sequence). Trimming stripped 4 bases from V and 2 bases from J, with 15 bases between. The CDR3 consists of 16 residues. The CDR3 bases are TGTGCCAGTAGTAAGCAGGCAAACCGGGGCAATCAGCCCCAGCATTTT. Protein product: CASSKQANRGNQPQHF. Full variable domain (outside the CDR3, taken from reference TRBV19 and TRBJ1-5): DGGITQSPKYLFRKEGQNVTLSCEQNLNHDAMYWYRQDPGQGLRLIYYSQIVNDFQKGDIAEGYSVSREKKESFPLTVTSAQKNPTAFYLCASSKQANRGNQPQHFGDGTRLSIL.

This clone has a single count. The V gene is TRBV7-3, the J gene TRBJ1-6; no firm D call. The CDR3 is 14 residues long. Per germline, CDR1 SGHTA and CDR2 FQGTGA. V lost 3 bases to trimming and J lost 5 bases, with 8 bases between them. The CDR3 spells CASSFRADNSPLHF. CDR3 coding DNA: TGTGCCAGCAGCTTTAGAGCCGATAATTCACCCCTCCACTTT.

The chain links TRBV11-2 to TRBJ1-2; D unresolved. The germline CDR1 and CDR2 sequences are SGHAT and FQNNGV. This CDR3 contains 16 residues. The germline V and J ends were trimmed by 0 bases and 2 bases, with 13 bases remaining between them. The CDR3 sequence is CASSLDNPGWNYGYTF. The DNA for the CDR3 is TGTGCCAGCAGCTTAGATAATCCGGGTTGGAACTATGGCTACACCTTC.

The chain links TRBV28 to TRBJ1-2; 11 nucleotides line up with TRBD1. V shed 5 bases, J shed 4 bases, and the junction held 6 bases outside the gene matches. The germline CDR1 and CDR2 sequences are MDHEN and SYDVKM. This CDR3 is built from 15 residues. CDR3: CASSPTGQGGYGYTF. The DNA of the CDR3 is TGTGCCAGCAGTCCGACGGGACAGGGGGGCTATGGCTACACCTTC.

This clone was counted only a few times. This sequence joins TRBV6-1 and TRBJ1-5; TRBD1 matches at 9 bases. V lost 4 bases to trimming and J lost 6 bases; unmatched junction nucleotides: 7. This CDR3 has 15 amino acids. Looked up from germline, CDR1 is MNHNS and CDR2 is SASEGT. The CDR3 loop is CASSASGQGRQPQHF. Written as DNA, the CDR3 is TGTGCCAGCAGTGCCTCCGGACAGGGGCGTCAGCCCCAGCATTTT.

This clone was detected only once. The chain joins TRBV5-1 to TRBJ2-2; TRBD2 agrees at 7 bases. Unmatched junction bases numbered 6, after V lost 3 bases and J lost 4 bases. This CDR3 is 15 amino acids long. Germline CDR1 is SGHRS and CDR2 is YFSETQ. The chain's CDR3 is CASSWGGPTTGELFF. CDR3 in DNA: TGCGCCAGCAGCTGGGGAGGGCCCACCACCGGGGAGCTGTTTTTT.

V and J are TRBV28 and TRBJ2-6; D not certain. There are 14 residues in the CDR3. Trimming cost V 6 bases and J 2 bases, with 8 bases left between them. The germline gives CDR1 MDHEN, CDR2 SYDVKM. CDR3 sequence: CASSPSTGANVLTF. CDR3 in DNA: TGTGCCAGCAGCCCCTCGACTGGGGCCAACGTCCTGACTTTC.

The chain employs TRBV4-2 and TRBJ1-2; maybe TRBD1 (6 bases). This CDR3 is 15 amino acids long. V was clipped by 4 bases and J by 0 bases, with 12 bases between them. CDR1 and CDR2 from the germline V gene are LGHNA and YNFKEQ. The chain's CDR3 is CASSPIQGSNYGYTF. CDR3 sequence (DNA): TGTGCCAGCAGCCCAATACAGGGCTCTAACTATGGCTACACCTTC.

This clone was detected only a few times. The chain recombines TRBV5-1 with TRBJ1-6, with D maybe TRBD1 (6 bases). V lost 4 bases and J 8 bases, leaving 19 bases between the germline ends. CDR3 length: 16 residues. Germline V gene lookup returns CDR1 SGHRS and CDR2 YFSETQ. In nucleotides, the CDR3 is TGCGCCAGCAGCGACGCCGACAGGTTTACTTATTCACCCCTCCACTTT. Residues: CASSDADRFTYSPLHF.

The chain carries TRBV6-5 and TRBJ2-1; tentatively, D is TRBD2 (5 bases). Germline V gene sequence: CDR1 MNHEY, CDR2 SVGAGI. Trimming left V 3 bases short and J 9 bases short, with 12 bases between. The CDR3 consists of 13 residues. The CDR3 protein is CASSYSERGEQFF. CDR3 DNA: TGTGCCAGCAGTTATTCCGAACGGGGTGAGCAGTTCTTC.

The chain carries TRBV2 and TRBJ2-3, with D hard to call. CDR1 SNHLY and CDR2 FYNNEI come from the germline V gene. The V end was cut by 6 bases, the J end by 11 bases, with 15 bases between. This CDR3 is built from 12 residues. The CDR3: CASSPTLDGQYF. The DNA for the CDR3 is TGTGCCAGCAGCCCGACCCTTGACGGGCAGTATTTT.

The chain links TRBV19 to TRBJ1-4; D is unclear. CDR3 length: 13 amino acids. V lost 3 bases and J lost 4, with 6 bases in between. Germline lookup yields CDR1 LNHDA and CDR2 SQIVND (reference sequence). CDR3 residues: CASSMRFNEKLFF. CDR3 sequence (DNA): TGTGCCAGTAGTATGCGATTTAATGAAAAACTGTTTTTT.

The genes are TRBV7-2 and TRBJ1-5; D remains unclear. The CDR3 loop spans 14 amino acids. Germline CDR1 and CDR2: SGHTA and FQGNSA. Trimming cost V 6 bases and J 7 bases, with 16 bases left between them. CDR3 nucleotides: TGTGCCAGCAGGGCTACCGGGGTTGACCAGCCCCAGCATTTT. Protein: CASRATGVDQPQHF.

J is TRBJ1-5 and V is TRBV6-1; D gene uncertain. The CDR3 consists of 12 residues. Germline lookup yields CDR1 MNHNS and CDR2 SASEGT. Trimming stripped 3 bases from V and 3 bases from J, with 3 bases between. CDR3 region: CASSDNNQPQHF. The CDR3 DNA reads TGTGCCAGCAGTGATAACAATCAGCCCCAGCATTTT.